The clone carrying this TCR beta chain was detected many times. The sample comes from a study of metastatic and nonmetastatic thyroid tumors. With MiXCR, TCRdb reprocessed the PCR reads. This sample has 30,000 to 40,000 clones; around 20% occur once, and the top ten carry about a sixth. Every patient was untreated before thyroid surgery. Sample: blood. This receptor was obtained from a female donor with papillary thyroid cancer or a benign thyroid nodule (not recorded which). Some clones in this sample may be carry-over from other donors' samples.

In nucleotides, the CDR3 is TGTGCCAGCAGCTACGGGCCCGACAATGAGCAGTTCTTC. Translating it yields CASSYGPDNEQFF. The V and J genes are TRBV27 and TRBJ2-1; no reliable D call. This CDR3 region has 13 residues. The V end was cut by 6 bases, the J end by 5 bases, with 11 bases between. Germline V gene sequence: CDR1 MNHEY, CDR2 SMNVEV (reference sequence).